A single sample gave rise to the 9 T cell receptor beta chains below, sequenced in a study of T cell changes during pregnancy in multiple sclerosis. The data were produced by immunoSEQ multiplex PCR, yet TCRdb's version contains in-frame clones alone and is incomplete. Of fewer than 40,000 clones listed, over 85% are singletons. The input for sequencing was CD4+ T cells from peripheral blood mononuclear cells, taken in the second trimester of pregnancy. The source of these receptors is a female donor in good health, enrolled as a control in a pregnancy study.

The chain combines TRBV30 with TRBJ1-2, with a weak D call TRBD1 (5 bases). The germline V gene has CDR1 GTSNPN and CDR2 SVGIG (reference sequence). V gave up 0 bases and J gave up 8 bases, with 19 bases separating them. The CDR3 runs to 15 residues. The CDR3 sequence: CAWSVSSPRVEGYTF. For the CDR3, the DNA is TGTGCCTGGAGTGTATCCAGCCCCAGGGTGGAGGGCTACACCTTC.

The rearrangement links TRBV5-8 to TRBJ2-5; possible D gene TRBD1, 6 bases. The V gene lost 7 bases and the J gene lost 1 base, with 20 bases spanning the gap. This CDR3 spans 16 amino acids. Germline values: CDR1 SGHTS, CDR2 YDEGEE. In DNA form, the CDR3 reads TGTGCCAGCGGGGAAACAGGGTTGGCCTCCCAAGAGACCCAGTACTTC. Its translation: CASGETGLASQETQYF.

The chain has TRBV5-1 and TRBJ2-3; 7 nucleotides line up with TRBD2. CDR3 length: 14 residues. V dropped 4 bases and J dropped 2; count of bases not matched to a gene: 4. The germline V gene encodes CDR1 SGHRS and CDR2 YFSETQ. The CDR3 DNA is TGCGCCAGCAGCGAAGCGGGGTCCACAGATACGCAGTATTTT. Protein: CASSEAGSTDTQYF. Variable domain in full (rest from reference TRBV5-1 and TRBJ2-3): KAGVTQTPRYLIKTRGQQVTLSCSPISGHRSVSWYQQTPGQGLQFLFEYFSETQRNKGNFPGRFSGRQFSNSRSEMNVSTLELGDSALYLCASSEAGSTDTQYFGPGTRLTVL.

The chain links TRBV7-2 to TRBJ2-3; the match to TRBD2 covers 7 bases. The CDR3 runs 15 residues. Germline CDR1 and CDR2: SGHTA and FQGNSA. The V segment lost 4 bases and the J segment 5 bases; nucleotides outside the gene matches: 9. In DNA, the CDR3 is TGTGCCAGCAGCTCCCGTGGGGGGGAAGGAGATACGCAGTATTTT. It codes for CASSSRGGEGDTQYF.

J is TRBJ2-1 and V is TRBV5-1, with 7 bases aligning to TRBD2. J gave up 1 base and V 5 bases, and 6 bases lay outside the gene matches. CDR3 length: 15 amino acids. The V gene's germline CDR1 is SGHRS and CDR2 YFSETQ. CDR3 DNA: TGCGCCAGCAGTTCTACTAGCGTGTCCTACAATGAGCAGTTCTTC. Encoded protein: CASSSTSVSYNEQFF.

The chain carries TRBV11-2 and TRBJ2-6; 9 bases map to TRBD1. The CDR3 covers 17 residues. Germline V lookup: CDR1 SGHAT, CDR2 FQNNGV. V trimming: 1 base; J trimming: 2 bases; junction bases outside the gene matches: 3. The CDR3 protein is CASSLGQGGAGANVLTF. CDR3 nucleotide sequence: TGTGCCAGCAGCTTAGGACAGGGGGGCGCTGGGGCCAACGTCCTGACTTTC.

V gene TRBV18 combines with J gene TRBJ1-1, with TRBD1 identical over 12 bases. The CDR3 consists of 15 residues. Trimming cost V 4 bases and J 6 bases; bases outside gene matches: 6. Per the germline V gene, CDR1 is KGHSH and CDR2 is LQKENI. The DNA of the CDR3 is TGTGCCAGCTCACGTTCCGGGACAGGGGGCTCTGAAGCTTTCTTT. The encoded protein is CASSRSGTGGSEAFF.

The chain uses TRBV12-5 and TRBJ2-5, with 7 bases aligning to TRBD2. The CDR3 runs 13 residues. The V and J ends lost 2 bases and 3 bases, in that order; junction bases with no gene match: 0. Germline V gene data show CDR1 as LGHNT and CDR2 as FRNRAP. The CDR3 sequence is CASGLRGEETQYF. The CDR3 DNA sequence: TGTGCTAGTGGTTTGCGGGGGGAAGAGACCCAGTACTTC. The full variable domain, completed using reference TRBV12-5 and TRBJ2-5, is DARVTQTPRHKVTEMGQEVTMRCQPILGHNTVFWYRQTMMQGLELLAYFRNRAPLDDSGMPKDRFSAEMPDATLATLKIQPSEPRDSAVYFCASGLRGEETQYFGPGTRLLVL.

The rearrangement uses TRBV30 and TRBJ1-1, with D possibly TRBD1 on 6 matching bases. Germline V gene lookup returns CDR1 GTSNPN and CDR2 SVGIG (reference sequence). The CDR3 totals 13 residues. V lost 3 bases, J lost 1 base, and 9 bases lay in between. The CDR3 region has the DNA TGTGCCTGGAGGACGACAGGGAACACTGAAGCTTTCTTT. Its protein is CAWRTTGNTEAFF.